This TCR beta chain is from a study of T cells after yellow fever vaccination. In the case of this clonotype: Its antigen is undetermined.

CDR3 length equals 14 residues. Trimming shortened V by 0 bases and J by 8 bases, and 8 bases separated the two germline ends. Germline V lookup: CDR1 SEHNR, CDR2 FQNEAQ (reference sequence). Universal primer sites and UMIs were introduced during 5'RACE template-switching synthesis of TCR cDNA. In TCRdb, the 5' RACE reads were re-called with MiXCR into one record per CDR3 protein. The sample includes more than 300,000 distinct CDR3 sequences, roughly 10% seen only once; the top ten take over 3%. Study-level findings and limits: Reappearance after the booster was observed for most primary-vaccination clones (roughly 97% CD4, about 85% CD8). The appearance of a small share of clonotypes in both CD4 and CD8 compartments was observed.

This chain links TRBV7-9 with TRBJ1-6, with D unclear. Sequencing used CD4+ T cells sorted from PBMCs, obtained 45 days after the yellow fever booster vaccination. The TCR comes from a man aged 18 to 35 who received the YFV17D yellow fever vaccine. CDR3 protein: CASSLALQDSPLHF. CDR3 sequence (DNA): TGTGCCAGCAGCTTAGCGCTCCAGGATTCACCCCTCCACTTT.